One and the same sample provided the 14 T cell receptor beta chains below, sequenced in a study of T cell repertoires in aging, cancer and after chemotherapy. Rearranged V-D-J TRB sequences were amplified with a mixed TRB-A/B primer pool. TCRdb re-called the multiplex PCR reads through MiXCR, storing one row per CDR3 protein. The sample shows some 3,000 distinct CDR3 sequences, more than 20% of them seen only once. Amplification of TCR beta used genomic DNA extracted from peripheral blood. Sequences were obtained from blood. All receptors derive from a human donor with a solid tumor.

J is TRBJ2-3 and V is TRBV14, with 11 nucleotides matching TRBD2. CDR1 is SGHDN, CDR2 FVKESK, per germline. The V gene end was trimmed by 2 bases and the J gene end by 1 base; junction bases not matched to a gene: 5. This CDR3 comprises 17 residues. The CDR3 coding sequence is TGTGCCAGCAGCCAACGAGGACTAGCGGGTGGCACAGATACGCAGTATTTT. It is translated as CASSQRGLAGGTDTQYF.

This clonotype is classed as medium-sized. This chain connects TRBV19 to TRBJ1-1; D remains ambiguous. The CDR3 loop spans 14 amino acids. Germline V CDR1 and CDR2: LNHDA, SQIVND (reference sequence). V lost 4 bases and J lost 6, with 15 bases in between. The CDR3 loop reads CASSTNFVPAEAFF. CDR3 nucleotide sequence: TGTGCCAGTAGTACCAACTTCGTTCCGGCTGAAGCTTTCTTT.

The table lists this clonotype with a few counts. The genes are TRBV5-1 and TRBJ1-1, with D unclear. Trimming cost V 4 bases and J 4 bases, with 14 bases left between them. Germline lookup yields CDR1 SGHRS and CDR2 YFSETQ. CDR3 length: 14 amino acids. CDR3 region: CASSLTLSGTEAFF. The DNA for the CDR3 is TGCGCCAGCAGCCTGACTCTCTCGGGCACTGAAGCTTTCTTT.

This clonotype counts as medium-sized. The genes are TRBV6-1 and TRBJ1-4; D might be TRBD1 (5 bases). Trimming shortened V by 7 bases and J by 4 bases, and 13 bases separated the two germline ends. The CDR3 is 14 amino acids. The germline V gene encodes CDR1 MNHNS and CDR2 SASEGT. CDR3 DNA sequence: TGTGCCAGCATAGGAGGGGCCCTTAATGAAAAACTGTTTTTT. Residues: CASIGGALNEKLFF.

This clonotype is medium-sized. CDR3 DNA sequence: TGTGCCAGTACCCTAATTCCAGGGACCGATGAGCAGTTCTTC. Translation: CASTLIPGTDEQFF. This rearrangement joins TRBV19 to TRBJ2-1; D might be TRBD1 or TRBD2, each matching 5 bases. The CDR3 is 14 residues long. V was trimmed by 7 bases and J by 8 bases, leaving 18 bases between them. CDR1 and CDR2 (germline): LNHDA, SQIVND (reference sequence).

By share, this clonotype ranks as large. This chain uses TRBV30 with TRBJ2-7; TRBD1 matches 9 bases. Germline trimming cut 3 bases from V and 5 bases from J; bases unmatched to any gene: 8. The length of the CDR3 is 14 residues. Germline V gives CDR1 GTSNPN, CDR2 SVGIG (reference sequence). This CDR3 reads CAWSLGTGFHEQYF. The DNA of the CDR3 is TGTGCCTGGAGCCTCGGGACAGGGTTCCACGAGCAGTACTTC.

V usage is TRBV4-1 and J usage is TRBJ2-2; no clear D gene. The germline CDR1 and CDR2 sequences are MGHRA and YSYEKL. With 3 bases removed from V and 0 bases from J, the gap between germline ends came to 14 bases. The CDR3 has 17 residues. CDR3 nucleotide sequence: TGCGCCAGCAGCCATTGGGTCCCGGACGCGAACACCGGGGAGCTGTTTTTT. Amino acids: CASSHWVPDANTGELFF.

Relative to its sample, this clonotype is medium-sized (0.01 to 0.1%). The rearrangement links TRBV6-1 to TRBJ2-7; D uncertain. CDR3 length equals 13 residues. Germline V gene lookup returns CDR1 MNHNS and CDR2 SASEGT. Trimming pared 6 bases from V and 4 bases from J, leaving 13 bases between. For the CDR3, the DNA is TGTGCCAGCAGATCTTCGGCCGTATACGAGCAGTACTTC. Encoded protein: CASRSSAVYEQYF.

This clonotype is termed medium-sized (0.01 to 0.1%). This chain joins TRBV7-2 and TRBJ1-6; D is undetermined. CDR3 length: 14 amino acids. CDR1 and CDR2 (germline): SGHTA, FQGNSA. The V and J ends lost 1 base and 10 bases respectively, with 11 bases between them. CDR3 in amino acids: CASSLGWMRSPLHF. The CDR3 DNA sequence: TGTGCCAGCAGCTTAGGATGGATGCGCTCACCCCTCCACTTT. Complete variable domain (other parts from reference TRBV7-2 and TRBJ1-6): GAGVSQSPSNKVTEKGKDVELRCDPISGHTALYWYRQSLGQGLEFLIYFQGNSAPDKSGLPSDRFSAERTGGSVSTLTIQRTQQEDSAVYLCASSLGWMRSPLHFGNGTRLTVT.

This clonotype is medium-sized. V and J are TRBV27 and TRBJ1-5; D possibly corresponds to TRBD1 (6 bases). CDR1 is MNHEY and CDR2 is SMNVEV in the germline V gene (reference sequence). This CDR3 region has 14 residues. V dropped 4 bases and J dropped 0 bases, with 7 bases sitting between them. The CDR3 DNA is TGTGCCAGCAGTTACAGGGATAGCAATCAGCCCCAGCATTTT. Translating gives CASSYRDSNQPQHF.

This clonotype qualifies as medium-sized. The V gene is TRBV5-4, the J gene TRBJ2-5; 9 nucleotides align to TRBD2. This CDR3 is built from 16 residues. In germline, CDR1 is SGHNT, CDR2 YYREEE (reference sequence). V trimming: 0 bases; J trimming: 0 bases; junction bases outside the gene matches: 3. The chain's CDR3 is CASSLGLAENQETQYF. As DNA, the CDR3 is TGTGCCAGCAGCTTGGGACTAGCGGAGAACCAAGAGACCCAGTACTTC.

Concerning this clonotype itself: Since a much larger clone is just one base distant, this may be a read error. The rearrangement links TRBV12-3 or TRBV12-4 to TRBJ2-1; 9 bases match TRBD1. This CDR3 has 15 residues. The V segment lost 2 bases and the J segment 10 bases; nucleotides outside the gene matches: 9. The CDR3 DNA is TGTGCCAGCAGTTTAATACAGGGGGCGCGTTACGAGCAGTTCTTC. Translation: CASSLIQGARYEQFF.

The chain joins TRBV10-1 to TRBJ2-3; 11 bases line up with TRBD2. This CDR3 contains 17 residues. J gave up 2 bases and V 3 bases, and 7 bases lay outside the gene matches. Germline V gene data show CDR1 as WNHNN and CDR2 as SYGVQD (reference sequence). For the CDR3, the DNA is TGCGCCAGCAGTGATGGGGGACTAGCGGAAAACACAGATACGCAGTATTTT. Encoded protein: CASSDGGLAENTDTQYF.

This clonotype rates as large. This chain connects TRBV5-4 to TRBJ2-2; D may be TRBD2 (5 bases). The V gene lost 4 bases and the J gene lost 6 bases, with 10 bases spanning the gap. The CDR3 contains 13 residues. Germline V gives CDR1 SGHNT, CDR2 YYREEE (reference sequence). CDR3 region: CASSITSSGELFF. In DNA form, the CDR3 reads TGTGCCAGCAGCATTACTAGTTCCGGGGAGCTGTTTTTT. Full variable domain (outside the CDR3, taken from reference TRBV5-4 and TRBJ2-2): ETGVTQSPTHLIKTRGQQVTLRCSSQSGHNTVSWYQQALGQGPQFIFQYYREEENGRGNFPPRFSGLQFPNYSSELNVNALELDDSALYLCASSITSSGELFFGEGSRLTVL.